The T cell receptor beta chain described here comes from a study of early T cells in non-severe SARS-CoV-2 infection. At the level of the study: With bulk RNA from unsorted whole blood as input, sequencing yielded unpaired chains.

The table lists this clonotype with a few counts. Researchers tagged individual cDNA molecules with unique molecular identifiers. One entry per CDR3 protein, called by TCRdb with MiXCR from the 5' RACE reads. The repertoire includes some 80,000 distinct CDR3 sequences, about 12% of them detected once, and around 3.6% sits in the top ten. Germline lookup yields CDR1 SGDLS and CDR2 YYNGEE. This CDR3 is 17 amino acids long. V dropped 3 bases and J dropped 0 bases, with 16 bases sitting between them. The receptor comes from an adult who was a healthcare worker with PCR-confirmed SARS-CoV-2 infection or an uninfected control (not recorded which). The source material was whole blood. This rearrangement joins TRBV9 to TRBJ1-3; no clear D. In DNA, the CDR3 is TGTGCCAGCAGCGAATTCCAGGCCCCGGTCTCTGGAAACACCATATATTTT. Translated: CASSEFQAPVSGNTIYF. Supplemented by reference TRBV9 and TRBJ1-3, the full variable domain reads DSGVTQTPKHLITATGQRVTLRCSPRSGDLSVYWYQQSLDQGLQFLIQYYNGEERAKGNILERFSAQQFPDLHSELNLSSLELGDSALYFCASSEFQAPVSGNTIYFGEGSWLTVV.